The TCR beta chain described here comes from a study of T cell repertoires in cytomegalovirus infection. Study-level findings and limits: Carriers of CMV and the relevant HLA type were discriminated by public TCR beta frequency. The study found HLA-C-restricted CMV-specific TCR beta clonotypes dominating the ex vivo response.

The CDR3 covers 16 residues. Germline CDR1 DFQATT, CDR2 SNEGSKA (reference sequence). A note on this clonotype: Its antigen is unknown. Germline and junction disagree at one end, which may indicate a read error.

TCRdb passed the reads through MiXCR, listing each CDR3 protein once. Of 650,000 to 850,000 distinct CDR3 sequences in the sample, around 29% were seen once. The J gene is TRBJ2-1, the V gene TRBV20-1; 9 bases fit TRBD2. This sample comprised cultured CD8+ T cells from PBMCs, obtained from culture after CMV antigen stimulation. This receptor was identified in a human donor in good health (CMV status not recorded). Some clones in this sample may be carry-over from other donors' samples. The CDR3 bases are TGCAGTGCGAGAGGTATTAGCGGGGGCTCCTACAATGAGCAGTTCTTC. Encoded protein: CSARGISGGSYNEQFF.